Following are 14 T cell receptor beta chains from one sample sequenced in a study of beta chain features in type 1 diabetes. Study-wide points: For Type 1 diabetes patients, all four CD4+ subsets carried TCRB CDR3s that were moderately but significantly shorter.

Reverse transcription of all isolated RNA meant that expressed TCRB transcripts were sequenced. Sequencing used immunoSEQ multiplex PCR; TCRdb keeps in-frame clones, though not all of them. The sample records tens of thousands of clones, roughly 52% being singletons. No antigen has been assigned to these receptors. Input material: Tregs from blood. The receptor source for this set is a woman in her thirties or forties with type 1 diabetes.

This clone came up a few times. The chain recombines TRBV29-1 with TRBJ1-2; a possible D gene is TRBD1 (6 bases). The CDR3 spans 11 residues. V was pared by 7 bases and J by 8 bases, with 14 bases between. Germline lookup yields CDR1 SQVTM and CDR2 ANQGSEA. The CDR3: CSGRGAEGYTF. In DNA, the CDR3 is TGCAGCGGGCGGGGGGCAGAGGGCTACACCTTC.

The chain uses TRBV6-6 and TRBJ1-1, with 7 bases lining up with TRBD1. The J segment lost 6 bases and the V segment lost 7 bases, leaving 8 bases of the junction unmatched. CDR1 is MNHNY, CDR2 SVGAGI, per germline (reference sequence). The CDR3 is 13 amino acids. CDR3 nucleotide sequence: TGTGCCAGCACCACTGACAGGGACGCTGAAGCTTTCTTT. Translated, it gives CASTTDRDAEAFF.

CDR3 nucleotides: TGTGCCAGCGGAAACTTCCCGGGACAGGGTTACGAGCAGTACTTC. It encodes CASGNFPGQGYEQYF. This rearrangement joins TRBV6-1 to TRBJ2-7; 9 positions agree with TRBD1. Per the germline V gene, CDR1 is MNHNS and CDR2 is SASEGT. V was clipped by 8 bases and J by 4 bases; unmatched bases: 12. This CDR3 comprises 15 residues.

V and J are TRBV5-6 and TRBJ2-2; the match to TRBD1 covers 8 bases. The V and J ends lost 4 bases and 1 base, in that order; junction bases with no gene match: 3. The germline V gene encodes CDR1 SGHDT and CDR2 YYEEEE. This CDR3 is built from 15 residues. Written as DNA, the CDR3 is TGTGCCAGCAGCCCCGACAGGGGGAACACCGGGGAGCTGTTTTTT. This sequence encodes CASSPDRGNTGELFF.

The V call is TRBV29-1, the J call TRBJ1-1; 9 bases fit TRBD1. The germline gives CDR1 SQVTM, CDR2 ANQGSEA. V shed 7 bases, J shed 9 bases, and the junction held 12 bases outside the gene matches. The CDR3 sequence is 13 residues long. In DNA form, the CDR3 reads TGCAGCGCTTCGACAGGGGGGAACTTCAAAGCTTTCTTT. Residues: CSASTGGNFKAFF.

The chain joins TRBV7-8 to TRBJ1-5; 9 nucleotides line up with TRBD1. V lost 1 base, J lost 5 bases, and 3 bases stayed unmatched. The CDR3 is 15 amino acids. Per the germline V gene, CDR1 is SGHVS and CDR2 is FQNEAQ. The CDR3 nucleotides read TGTGCCAGCAGCTTAGACAGGGGGCAGGATCAGCCCCAGCATTTT. Residues: CASSLDRGQDQPQHF.

The chain joins TRBV28 to TRBJ2-6; D is possibly TRBD2 (6 bases). Germline CDR1 MDHEN, CDR2 SYDVKM. The CDR3 is 15 residues long. Trimming removed 3 bases from V and 2 bases from J, with 8 bases in between. CDR3 loop: CASSFGGTGANVLTF. The CDR3 bases are TGTGCCAGCAGTTTTGGGGGGACTGGGGCCAACGTCCTGACTTTC.

The chain joins TRBV4-1 to TRBJ1-3; no definite D call. The CDR3 loop spans 13 amino acids. V lost 4 bases and J 2 bases, leaving 6 bases between the germline ends. Germline V gene lookup returns CDR1 MGHRA and CDR2 YSYEKL. This CDR3 reads CASSPRTGNTIYF. Here the CDR3 DNA reads TGCGCCAGCAGCCCTCGTACTGGAAACACCATATATTTT.

This clone was found once. The CDR3 does not end in the conserved phenylalanine or tryptophan, so this is likely a read error. This chain joins TRBV4-1 and TRBJ1-6; maybe TRBD1 (5 bases). The CDR3 is made up of 13 amino acids. Trimming removed 3 bases at V and 7 bases at J, with 7 bases between. Per germline, CDR1 MGHRA and CDR2 YSYEKL. CDR3 bases: TGCGCCAGCAGCCAGTCAGGGAATTCACCCCTCCACCTT. Translating it yields CASSQSGNSPLHL.

This chain links TRBV19 with TRBJ1-5; 10 bases fit TRBD1. This CDR3 contains 16 residues. V trimming: 4 bases; J trimming: 6 bases; junction bases outside the gene matches: 9. Germline CDR1 is LNHDA and CDR2 is SQIVND (reference sequence). The CDR3, as DNA: TGTGCCAGTAGTACTCGGTTGGGACAGGGGAGTCAGCCCCAGCATTTT. Protein: CASSTRLGQGSQPQHF.

The gene calls are TRBV10-3 and TRBJ2-3; D is perhaps TRBD2 (5 bases). Looked up from germline, CDR1 is ENHRY and CDR2 is SYGVKD. The CDR3 has 13 residues. V gave up 0 bases and J gave up 4 bases, with 5 bases separating them. The CDR3 here is CAISESRADTQYF. As DNA, the CDR3 is TGTGCCATCAGTGAGTCGAGGGCAGATACGCAGTATTTT.

There are a few counts of this clone. CDR3 loop: CASSLGRTGEAFF. CDR3 DNA sequence: TGTGCCAGCAGCTTAGGTCGGACAGGTGAAGCTTTCTTT. The rearrangement uses TRBV7-2 and TRBJ1-1; 7 nucleotides match TRBD1. The ends lost 1 base at V and 7 bases at J; junction bases unmatched: 3. Germline-derived CDR1 and CDR2 are SGHTA and FQGNSA. The CDR3 is 13 amino acids.

This chain joins TRBV6-6 and TRBJ2-7, with 10 bases identical to TRBD1. V shed 0 bases and J 6 bases; nucleotides not matched to a gene: 8. There are 16 residues in the CDR3. The V gene's germline CDR1 is MNHNY and CDR2 SVGAGI (reference sequence). The CDR3 protein is CASSYSGTGDIREQYF. The CDR3 nucleotides read TGTGCCAGCAGTTACTCCGGGACAGGGGATATCCGCGAGCAGTACTTC.

This rearrangement joins TRBV5-4 to TRBJ2-7, with 9 nucleotides matching TRBD1. CDR1 is SGHNT, CDR2 YYREEE, per germline (reference sequence). The CDR3 loop spans 12 amino acids. V shed 7 bases, J shed 6 bases, and the junction held 5 bases outside the gene matches. CDR3 loop: CASGTGIGEQYF. The CDR3 DNA follows: TGTGCCAGCGGGACAGGGATTGGCGAGCAGTACTTC.